These 16 T cell receptor beta chains originate from one sample sequenced in a study of a mutant IDH1 vaccine in newly diagnosed glioma. Data came from immunoSEQ multiplex PCR; TCRdb stores just in-frame clones and leaves some out. This table has 80,000 to 100,000 clones, roughly 78% appearing once. The time point here: baseline, week 1 (first vaccination visit). Stated treatment: pre-vaccination baseline after standard-of-care therapy. This sample comprised PBMCs, obtained from a glioma patient treated with radiotherapy, temozolomide or both. The receptors here all came from a man in his forties with glioma.

The J gene is TRBJ2-7, the V gene TRBV27, with no clear D. CDR3 length equals 13 residues. The V end lost 4 bases, the J end lost 2 bases, and 9 bases lay between the germline ends. Germline V CDR1 and CDR2: MNHEY, SMNVEV (reference sequence). The CDR3 DNA reads as TGTGCCAGCAGTTGGGGTACCACCTACGAGCAGTACTTC. Translating gives CASSWGTTYEQYF.

This clone was seen only once. V gene TRBV19 combines with J gene TRBJ2-1; D possibly uses TRBD1 or TRBD2 (5 bases each). Germline CDR1 is LNHDA and CDR2 is SQIVND (reference sequence). The V end was cut by 7 bases, the J end by 4 bases, with 11 bases between. This CDR3 spans 13 amino acids. Here the CDR3 DNA reads TGTGCCAGTATGGCCGGGGCTTACAATGAGCAGTTCTTC. This codes for CASMAGAYNEQFF.

CDR3 DNA sequence: TGTGCCAGCAGCTTAGAGATAGGGGGGAATCAGTACTTC. Its protein product is CASSLEIGGNQYF. The gene calls are TRBV11-2 and TRBJ2-4; D may correspond to TRBD1 or TRBD2 (6 bases each). Trimming removed 0 bases from V and 12 bases from J, with 12 bases in between. Germline V gene sequence: CDR1 SGHAT, CDR2 FQNNGV. The CDR3 runs 13 residues.

The rearrangement links TRBV19 to TRBJ2-3; 12 bases line up with TRBD2. Germline loops: CDR1 LNHDA, CDR2 SQIVND (reference sequence). This CDR3 contains 17 residues. Trimming removed 2 bases from V and 6 bases from J; junction bases left unmatched: 9. The DNA of the CDR3 is TGTGCCAGTAGTATATCGACTAGCGGGAGTTTTCGGGATACGCAGTATTTT. The encoded protein is CASSISTSGSFRDTQYF.

The chain carries TRBV11-3 and TRBJ1-1; the match to TRBD1 covers 9 bases. From germline, CDR1 is SGHNT and CDR2 YENEEA. V lost 1 base, J lost 1 base, and 4 bases stayed unmatched. This CDR3 region has 16 residues. The CDR3 sequence is CASSLGTGARNTEAFF. CDR3 coding DNA: TGTGCCAGCAGCTTAGGGACAGGGGCCAGGAACACTGAAGCTTTCTTT.

The rearrangement uses TRBV19 and TRBJ2-2; 8 bases fit TRBD2. CDR1 is LNHDA, CDR2 SQIVND, per germline (reference sequence). CDR3 length: 16 amino acids. V lost 5 bases to trimming and J lost 7 bases; unmatched junction nucleotides: 12. The CDR3 sequence: CASSYGALAVFGELFF. The CDR3 nucleotides read TGTGCCAGTAGTTACGGGGCACTAGCGGTATTCGGGGAGCTGTTTTTT. Full variable domain (rest looked up from reference TRBV19 and TRBJ2-2): DGGITQSPKYLFRKEGQNVTLSCEQNLNHDAMYWYRQDPGQGLRLIYYSQIVNDFQKGDIAEGYSVSREKKESFPLTVTSAQKNPTAFYLCASSYGALAVFGELFFGEGSRLTVL.

The V gene is TRBV5-6, the J gene TRBJ2-2; D not resolved. The CDR3 loop spans 14 amino acids. Germline values: CDR1 SGHDT, CDR2 YYEEEE. Trimming removed 1 base from V and 7 bases from J, with 11 bases in between. The CDR3 DNA is TGTGCCAGCAGCTTGCCCTCGGGCGGCGGGGAGCTGTTTTTT. Translated: CASSLPSGGGELFF. Using reference TRBV5-6 and TRBJ2-2 for the parts outside the CDR3, the full variable domain is DAGVTQSPTHLIKTRGQQVTLRCSPKSGHDTVSWYQQALGQGPQFIFQYYEEEERQRGNFPDRFSGHQFPNYSSELNVNALLLGDSALYLCASSLPSGGGELFFGEGSRLTVL.

The chain is built from TRBV19 and TRBJ2-3, with 12 bases fitting TRBD2. Germline lookup yields CDR1 LNHDA and CDR2 SQIVND (reference sequence). J was trimmed by 0 bases and V by 7 bases; bases with no gene match: 14. The CDR3 is made up of 19 amino acids. The CDR3 coding sequence is TGTGCCAGTACCTCCCGAGTGACGGGACTAGCGGGTAGCACAGATACGCAGTATTTT. This codes for CASTSRVTGLAGSTDTQYF.

The chain combines TRBV19 with TRBJ2-6, with D possibly matching TRBD1 (6 bases). The CDR3 totals 17 residues. Trimming took 4 bases from V and 0 from J, leaving 13 bases between them. CDR1 and CDR2 (germline): LNHDA, SQIVND (reference sequence). The CDR3 sequence is CASSTAGAISGANVLTF. CDR3 sequence (DNA): TGTGCCAGTAGTACCGCAGGGGCTATCTCTGGGGCCAACGTCCTGACTTTC.

V is TRBV5-6 and J is TRBJ2-3; 8 bases map to TRBD1. The CDR3 loop spans 15 amino acids. The trim removed 6 bases at V and 0 bases at J, leaving 6 bases unmatched. Germline V gene data show CDR1 as SGHDT and CDR2 as YYEEEE. This chain's CDR3 is CASTPRGQSTDTQYF. The CDR3 DNA reads as TGTGCCAGCACCCCCAGGGGGCAAAGCACAGATACGCAGTATTTT.

The V and J genes are TRBV6-6 and TRBJ2-4; D unclear. Germline lookup yields CDR1 MNHNY and CDR2 SVGAGI (reference sequence). V lost 8 bases, J lost 0 bases, and 8 bases lay in between. The CDR3 extends over 13 amino acids. This CDR3 reads CASYPGAKNIQYF. CDR3 nucleotides: TGTGCCAGCTACCCGGGAGCCAAAAACATTCAGTACTTC.

The chain uses TRBV5-4 and TRBJ2-6, with a weak D call TRBD1 (5 bases). V dropped 2 bases and J dropped 0 bases, with 9 bases sitting between them. The CDR3 is 16 amino acids. Germline assignment: CDR1 SGHNT and CDR2 YYREEE (reference sequence). The CDR3 DNA sequence: TGTGCCAGCAGCTTCCAGACAGTCTCTGGGGCCAACGTCCTGACTTTC. Protein: CASSFQTVSGANVLTF.

This clone was recorded only once. The chain employs TRBV4-3 and TRBJ1-2; D is perhaps TRBD1 (5 bases). Germline V lookup: CDR1 LGHNA, CDR2 YSLEER. V lost 6 bases to trimming and J lost 8 bases, with 10 bases between them. This CDR3 is built from 11 residues. The CDR3 reads CASSRDGGYTF. CDR3 DNA sequence: TGCGCCAGCAGTCGGGACGGGGGCTACACCTTC.

This chain uses TRBV7-9 with TRBJ2-5; the match to TRBD1 covers 7 bases. The ends lost 1 base at V and 3 bases at J; junction bases unmatched: 8. The CDR3 extends over 16 amino acids. The germline V gene encodes CDR1 SEHNR and CDR2 FQNEAQ (reference sequence). The CDR3 protein is CASSLEFAGGKETQYF. The DNA of the CDR3 is TGTGCCAGCAGCTTAGAGTTTGCAGGGGGTAAAGAGACCCAGTACTTC.

This clone was found once. V is TRBV9 and J is TRBJ2-3; 7 nucleotides line up with TRBD2. The V gene end was trimmed by 0 bases and the J gene end by 1 base; junction bases not matched to a gene: 5. CDR1 SGDLS and CDR2 YYNGEE come from the germline V gene. The CDR3 is 16 residues long. The CDR3: CASSVEDAGGTDTQYF. CDR3 coding DNA: TGTGCCAGCAGCGTAGAGGATGCGGGGGGCACAGATACGCAGTATTTT.

The chain couples TRBV7-9 to TRBJ2-2; 11 positions agree with TRBD2. The CDR3 extends over 16 amino acids. V was clipped by 6 bases and J by 5 bases; unmatched bases: 8. CDR1 and CDR2 (germline): SEHNR, FQNEAQ (reference sequence). The CDR3 loop is CASSLLAGVRTGELFF. DNA of the CDR3: TGTGCCAGCAGTCTACTAGCGGGAGTAAGGACCGGGGAGCTGTTTTTT.